The 5 T cell receptor beta chains below come from one sample, sequenced in a study of read filtering for tumor transcriptome and immune sequencing. Molecular barcoded adaptors covering alpha/delta and beta/gamma chains were used on around 370 ng RNA. TCRdb fed the reads into MiXCR, producing one record per CDR3 protein. Among roughly 41,000 distinct CDR3 sequences listed, roughly 15% were seen once. The sample comprised a population of CD138-negative cells sorted from bone marrow. The receptors shown here come from a donor at least 40 years old with multiple myeloma.

About this clonotype: At one end the junction does not follow the germline gene, possibly because of a read error. The chain is built from TRBV19 and TRBJ2-1, with 9 bases that match TRBD1. The germline V gene encodes CDR1 LNHDA and CDR2 SQIVND (reference sequence). This CDR3 comprises 15 residues. CDR3 DNA sequence: TGTGCCGGTAGTCGACTGGACAGGGGCTACAATGAGCAGTTCTTC. Translation: CAGSRLDRGYNEQFF.

This clonotype was picked up many times. The chain recombines TRBV7-3 with TRBJ2-2, with 9 bases aligning to TRBD2. The CDR3 totals 16 residues. Trimming cost V 2 bases and J 3 bases; bases outside gene matches: 4. The germline V gene encodes CDR1 SGHTA and CDR2 FQGTGA. CDR3 amino acids: CASSLGASGDTGELFF. CDR3 DNA sequence: TGTGCCAGCAGCTTAGGAGCTAGCGGGGACACCGGGGAGCTGTTTTTT. The full variable domain, in which reference TRBV7-3 and TRBJ2-2 provide the parts outside the CDR3, is GAGVSQTPSNKVTEKGKYVELRCDPISGHTALYWYRQSLGQGPEFLIYFQGTGAADDSGLPNDRFFAVRPEGSVSTLKIQRTERGDSAVYLCASSLGASGDTGELFFGEGSRLTVL.

This clonotype was seen ten or more times. The chain couples TRBV7-9 to TRBJ2-1, with 7 bases fitting TRBD2. V dropped 1 base and J dropped 6; count of bases not matched to a gene: 9. This CDR3 has 16 amino acids. Germline CDR1 SEHNR, CDR2 FQNEAQ (reference sequence). The CDR3 is CASSLVIGGSVNEQFF. In DNA form, the CDR3 reads TGTGCCAGCAGCTTAGTCATTGGCGGGAGTGTCAATGAGCAGTTCTTC.

This clonotype was counted ten times or more. V gene TRBV29-1 combines with J gene TRBJ2-7; a weak D match, TRBD2 (6 bases). CDR1 SQVTM and CDR2 ANQGSEA come from the germline V gene. Trimming stripped 4 bases from V and 4 bases from J, with 14 bases between. The CDR3 runs to 13 residues. The CDR3 loop reads CSVAVGSGYEQYF. The DNA for the CDR3 is TGCAGCGTTGCAGTCGGGAGTGGGTACGAGCAGTACTTC.

To note about this clonotype: A far larger clone differs by one base, so this is likely a read error. The chain links TRBV11-3 to TRBJ2-1; TRBD2 might be the D (5 bases). The CDR3 has 17 residues. Germline loops: CDR1 SGHNT, CDR2 YENEEA. The CDR3 loop is CASSSRSRSGSYYEQFF. The CDR3, as DNA: TGTGCCAGCAGCTCCCGCTCCCGCTCGGGGTCCTACTATGAGCAGTTCTTC.